These 28 T cell receptor beta chains were sequenced from one sample in a study of blood T cell repertoires in COVID-19. The method was immunoSEQ multiplex PCR; TCRdb's version includes in-frame clones alone and lacks a portion of them. The data hold about 170,000 clones, with 70% to 85% observed a single time. Sequenced: PBMCs or T cells enriched from blood (not recorded which). These receptors were taken from a woman between 65 and 79 years old in a cohort exposed to, infected with or recovered from COVID-19 (not recorded which).

This clone came up a few times. The CDR3 nucleotides are TGCGCCAGCAGCCAAGACAGGGGTGGGGCACCCCTCCACTTT. It yields the protein CASSQDRGGAPLHF. This chain joins TRBV4-1 and TRBJ1-6; perhaps TRBD1 as D (6 bases). Germline V gives CDR1 MGHRA, CDR2 YSYEKL. Trimming left V 0 bases short and J 11 bases short, with 11 bases between. This CDR3 is 14 amino acids long.

The CDR3, as DNA: TGTGCCACCAGTGATTTGGACCGGGGCACAGATACGCAGTATTTT. Protein: CATSDLDRGTDTQYF. The chain is built from TRBV24-1 and TRBJ2-3; D gene uncertain. This CDR3 spans 15 amino acids. V gave up 0 bases and J gave up 1 base, with 7 bases separating them. Per germline, CDR1 KGHDR and CDR2 SFDVKD.

The chain has TRBV28 and TRBJ1-2; TRBD1 aligns across 7 bases. Germline values: CDR1 MDHEN, CDR2 SYDVKM. The V segment lost 5 bases and the J segment 6 bases; nucleotides outside the gene matches: 6. The CDR3 runs 13 residues. CDR3 DNA sequence: TGTGCCAGCAGTCTTCAAGACAGGGATGGCTACACCTTC. This encodes CASSLQDRDGYTF.

The table lists this clone with a few counts. The CDR3: CASSQDRGRQAFF. The CDR3 nucleotides read TGCGCCAGCAGCCAAGATCGGGGTAGACAAGCTTTCTTT. The V and J genes are TRBV4-3 and TRBJ1-1, with D unclear. The V end lost 0 bases, the J end lost 9 bases, and 11 bases lay between the germline ends. CDR3 length: 13 amino acids. The V gene's germline CDR1 is LGHNA and CDR2 YSLEER.

This rearrangement joins TRBV3-1 (or the pseudogene TRBV3-2) to TRBJ1-2; the D gene is possibly TRBD1 (5 bases). Germline V gives CDR1 LGHDT, CDR2 YNNKEL (reference sequence). CDR3 length: 14 amino acids. The V and J ends lost 6 bases and 8 bases respectively, with 19 bases between them. CDR3 sequence: CASRPLTARGGYTF. CDR3 nucleotides: TGTGCCAGCAGACCCTTGACAGCTCGGGGGGGCTACACCTTC.

This chain uses TRBV27 with TRBJ2-3; maybe TRBD1 (6 bases). Trimming shortened V by 4 bases and J by 2 bases, and 13 bases separated the two germline ends. Per the germline V gene, CDR1 is MNHEY and CDR2 is SMNVEV (reference sequence). The CDR3 is 15 amino acids. As DNA, the CDR3 is TGTGCCAGCAGTTACTGGGGGCCCACCACAGATACGCAGTATTTT. It translates to CASSYWGPTTDTQYF.

The V call is TRBV2, the J call TRBJ2-1; 11 nucleotides match TRBD2. This CDR3 is built from 15 residues. Germline-derived CDR1 and CDR2 are SNHLY and FYNNEI. Trimming took 5 bases from V and 7 from J; bases not matched to a gene: 7. The CDR3 sequence: CASSLGPSGRNEQFF. CDR3 DNA sequence: TGTGCCAGCAGTCTTGGCCCTAGCGGGAGGAATGAGCAGTTCTTC.

The V and J genes are TRBV28 and TRBJ1-3; possibly TRBD1 for D (5 bases). The CDR3 sequence is 14 residues long. Germline V gene sequence: CDR1 MDHEN, CDR2 SYDVKM. Trimming removed 8 bases from V and 0 bases from J, with 11 bases in between. In nucleotides, the CDR3 is TGTGCCAGCCGACAGTCGAGCTCTGGAAACACCATATATTTT. This encodes CASRQSSSGNTIYF.

This chain uses TRBV5-5 with TRBJ2-3; D is unclear. V was pared by 2 bases and J by 3 bases, with 7 bases between. Germline CDR1 reads SGHKS; CDR2 reads YYEKEE (reference sequence). There are 13 residues in the CDR3. CDR3 in amino acids: CASSFSQTDTQYF. The CDR3 DNA reads TGTGCCAGCAGCTTCTCACAGACAGATACGCAGTATTTT. Full variable domain (remainder filled in from reference TRBV5-5 and TRBJ2-3): DAGVTQSPTHLIKTRGQQVTLRCSPISGHKSVSWYQQVLGQGPQFIFQYYEKEERGRGNFPDRFSARQFPNYSSELNVNALLLGDSALYLCASSFSQTDTQYFGPGTRLTVL.

The chain has TRBV12-3 or TRBV12-4 and TRBJ1-4, with D possibly being TRBD1 (6 bases). V lost 5 bases to trimming and J lost 11 bases, with 15 bases between them. This CDR3 has 13 residues. The CDR3 region is CASSPLGGGKLFF. The CDR3 bases are TGTGCCAGCAGTCCCCTTGGGGGCGGCAAACTGTTTTTT.

The V gene is TRBV10-1, the J gene TRBJ2-6; 11 bases match TRBD1. J lost 2 bases, V lost 5 bases, and 5 bases had no gene match. Germline V gives CDR1 WNHNN, CDR2 SYGVQD (reference sequence). The CDR3 length is 17 residues. For the CDR3, the DNA is TGCGCCAGCAGTTCCGGGACAGGGGGGACTGGGGCCAACGTCCTGACTTTC. Translated: CASSSGTGGTGANVLTF.

The J gene is TRBJ1-3, the V gene TRBV6-1; D not resolved. The CDR3 is 15 residues long. In germline, CDR1 is MNHNS, CDR2 SASEGT. The V end lost 8 bases, the J end lost 1 base, and 15 bases lay between the germline ends. CDR3 sequence reads: CASLSARLSGNTIYF. The CDR3 DNA is TGTGCCAGCCTTTCGGCCAGACTTTCTGGAAACACCATATATTTT.

The CDR3 bases are TGCGCCAGCAGCTTGGCCGGGACAGGGGGCGCCTCCTACGAGCAGTACTTC. Translating it yields CASSLAGTGGASYEQYF. V usage is TRBV5-1 and J usage is TRBJ2-7, with 12 bases that match TRBD1. The CDR3 spans 17 residues. CDR1 SGHRS and CDR2 YFSETQ come from the germline V gene. Losses at the gene ends were 0 bases for V and 0 bases for J; bases not matched to a gene: 4.

The genes are TRBV5-5 and TRBJ1-1; D unclear. Germline lookup yields CDR1 SGHKS and CDR2 YYEKEE (reference sequence). V was cut by 3 bases and J by 6 bases, with 12 bases left in between. This CDR3 region has 13 residues. The CDR3 DNA is TGTGCCAGCAGCTCCCTGGTGGAGTCTGAAGCTTTCTTT. Translated, it gives CASSSLVESEAFF.

For the CDR3, the DNA is TGTGCCAGCAGCCGTACCCTAGCAAACGAGCAGTACTTC. This sequence encodes CASSRTLANEQYF. The chain couples TRBV5-8 to TRBJ2-7, with a weak D call TRBD2 (5 bases). Germline V gives CDR1 SGHTS, CDR2 YDEGEE. Deletions cut 4 bases from V and 5 bases from J, with 13 bases between. CDR3 length equals 13 residues.

This rearrangement joins TRBV4-2 to TRBJ2-7; the D gene is possibly TRBD2 (6 bases). The CDR3 contains 16 residues. Looked up from germline, CDR1 is LGHNA and CDR2 is YNFKEQ. Between the trimmed V and J ends, which lost 1 base and 6 bases, there was a span of 19 bases. This chain's CDR3 is CASSQVYEGGNGEQYF. CDR3 bases: TGTGCCAGCAGCCAAGTTTATGAGGGCGGGAACGGCGAGCAGTACTTC.

The rearrangement uses TRBV5-5 and TRBJ2-7, with TRBD1 matching over 12 bases. V was pared by 4 bases and J by 6 bases, with 5 bases of the junction left unmatched. The CDR3 has 14 residues. Germline assignment: CDR1 SGHKS and CDR2 YYEKEE (reference sequence). The CDR3 nucleotides are TGTGCCAGCAGCCGGGGGACAGGGGGCCTCGAGCAGTACTTC. It is translated as CASSRGTGGLEQYF.

The chain recombines TRBV5-1 with TRBJ2-5; TRBD2 aligns across 12 bases. CDR1 and CDR2 from the germline V gene are SGHRS and YFSETQ. The CDR3 runs to 18 residues. Trimming took 3 bases from V and 2 from J; bases not matched to a gene: 11. CDR3 in DNA: TGCGCCAGCAGCTACCAGCCGGGGACTAGCGGGTATCAAGAGACCCAGTACTTC. This encodes CASSYQPGTSGYQETQYF.

The chain uses TRBV6-5 and TRBJ2-1, with 10 positions matching TRBD2. The CDR3 is 14 residues long. Trimming removed 10 bases from V and 5 bases from J; junction bases left unmatched: 8. The germline gives CDR1 MNHEY, CDR2 SVGAGI. The CDR3 region is CAIRIAGGNNEQFF. The CDR3 nucleotides read TGTGCCATTAGAATAGCGGGAGGAAACAATGAGCAGTTCTTC.

The rearrangement uses TRBV6-5 and TRBJ1-5, with a tentative D call TRBD1 (5 bases). The CDR3 has 14 residues. Trimming left V 5 bases short and J 2 bases short, with 10 bases between. The germline CDR1 and CDR2 sequences are MNHEY and SVGAGI. This CDR3 reads CASSSSGGNQPQHF. The CDR3 nucleotides are TGTGCCAGCAGTAGCTCGGGGGGCAATCAGCCCCAGCATTTT.

This rearrangement joins TRBV7-3 to TRBJ2-5, with a tentative D call TRBD1 (6 bases). V was pared by 5 bases and J by 4 bases, with 14 bases between. The CDR3 contains 14 residues. Germline CDR1 SGHTA, CDR2 FQGTGA. The DNA of the CDR3 is TGTGCCAGCAGCCAAGGACAGTTTGGAGAGACCCAGTACTTC. Translation: CASSQGQFGETQYF.

J is TRBJ1-1 and V is TRBV9, with D unresolved. The germline gives CDR1 SGDLS, CDR2 YYNGEE. V was shortened by 3 bases and J by 0 bases, with 12 bases between the two germline ends. The CDR3 runs to 15 residues. The CDR3 spells CASSAGSFMNTEAFF. The CDR3 DNA reads as TGTGCCAGCAGCGCCGGGAGCTTCATGAACACTGAAGCTTTCTTT.

The chain combines TRBV7-9 with TRBJ1-6, with TRBD1 matching 9 bases. CDR1 and CDR2 (germline): SEHNR, FQNEAQ (reference sequence). This CDR3 spans 17 amino acids. Unmatched junction bases numbered 5, after V lost 4 bases and J lost 1 base. Written as DNA, the CDR3 is TGTGCCAGCAGCTCGGGACAGGGACGATCCTATAATTCACCCCTCCACTTT. The encoded protein is CASSSGQGRSYNSPLHF.

V is TRBV4-1 and J is TRBJ1-4; no definite D call. V was clipped by 0 bases and J by 8 bases, with 16 bases between them. Germline CDR1 reads MGHRA; CDR2 reads YSYEKL. The CDR3 has 16 residues. The DNA for the CDR3 is TGCGCCAGCAGCCAAGACGCGGGTTTAAGGGAGGAAAAACTGTTTTTT. Translating gives CASSQDAGLREEKLFF.

V is TRBV6-5 and J is TRBJ2-2; D possibly corresponds to TRBD1 (6 bases). The V end was cut by 0 bases, the J end by 2 bases, with 7 bases between. Germline V gives CDR1 MNHEY, CDR2 SVGAGI. This CDR3 region has 15 residues. The CDR3 spells CASSYSRGNTGELFF. In nucleotides, the CDR3 is TGTGCCAGCAGTTACTCCAGGGGCAACACCGGGGAGCTGTTTTTT.

The chain uses TRBV25-1 and TRBJ2-7; 10 positions match TRBD2. This CDR3 comprises 14 residues. V dropped 7 bases and J dropped 2; count of bases not matched to a gene: 5. CDR1 MGHDK and CDR2 SYGVNS come from the germline V gene. The CDR3: CASKTSGLPYEQYF. The CDR3 nucleotides read TGTGCCAGCAAGACTAGCGGGTTACCCTACGAGCAGTACTTC.

The chain uses TRBV11-3 and TRBJ1-1; D gene uncertain. CDR3 length equals 19 residues. Germline CDR1 is SGHNT and CDR2 is YENEEA. V gave up 0 bases and J gave up 1 base, with 21 bases separating them. CDR3 in DNA: TGTGCCAGCAGCTTAGATGGAAAACCCTGGGAGGGTGAGAACACTGAAGCTTTCTTT. Translating it yields CASSLDGKPWEGENTEAFF.

This clone was counted between two and nine times. The rearrangement links TRBV6-2 or TRBV6-3 to TRBJ2-1, with 11 bases lining up with TRBD2. The CDR3 extends over 16 amino acids. The V gene's germline CDR1 is MNHEY and CDR2 SVGEGT. V lost 5 bases to trimming and J lost 5 bases; unmatched junction nucleotides: 8. CDR3 in amino acids: CASSTQTSGTDNEQFF. DNA for the CDR3: TGTGCCAGCAGTACTCAGACTAGCGGGACTGACAATGAGCAGTTCTTC.